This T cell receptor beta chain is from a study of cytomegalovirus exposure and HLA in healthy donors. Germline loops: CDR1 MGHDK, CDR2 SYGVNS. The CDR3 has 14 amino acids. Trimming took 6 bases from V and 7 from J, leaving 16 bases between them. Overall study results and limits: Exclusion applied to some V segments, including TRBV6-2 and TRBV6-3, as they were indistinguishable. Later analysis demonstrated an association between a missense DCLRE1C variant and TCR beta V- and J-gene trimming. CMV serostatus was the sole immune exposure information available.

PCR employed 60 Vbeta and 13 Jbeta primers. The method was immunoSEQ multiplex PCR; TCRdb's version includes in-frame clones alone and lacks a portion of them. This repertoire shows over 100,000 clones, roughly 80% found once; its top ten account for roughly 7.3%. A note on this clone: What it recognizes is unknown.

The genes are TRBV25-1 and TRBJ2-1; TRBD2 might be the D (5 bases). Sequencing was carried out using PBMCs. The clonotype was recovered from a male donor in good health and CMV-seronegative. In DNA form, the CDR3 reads TGTGCCAGCAGGGAGGACCGACCTAGGAATGAGCAGTTCTTC. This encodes CASREDRPRNEQFF.